These 27 T cell receptor beta chains were all obtained from the same sample, sequenced in a study of blood T cell repertoires in COVID-19 (dated by TCRdb to between 2020 and 2021). Receptor libraries were prepared by the immunoSEQ multiplex PCR assay. As stored in TCRdb, this immuneACCESS dataset retains in-frame rearrangements with V and J assigned. A fraction of the clones does not appear; measured against another copy, unresolved V genes explain less than half of the discrepancy, and the remainder lacks a known reason. This sample comprises 230,000 or so clones, around 80% of them detected only once. About 9% of the sample is taken by the ten largest. The sequencing sample was made of peripheral blood. Source of these receptors: a man between 35 and 55 years old with active or convalescent COVID-19.

CDR3 residues: CASSLPTGNSYEQYF. The DNA for the CDR3 is TGTGCCAGCAGCTTACCGACAGGGAATTCCTACGAGCAGTACTTC. V and J are TRBV7-8 and TRBJ2-7; 7 bases line up with TRBD1. V lost 2 bases, J lost 1 base, and 5 bases stayed unmatched. The CDR3 is 15 residues long. Germline V CDR1 and CDR2: SGHVS, FQNEAQ.

This chain uses TRBV5-1 with TRBJ1-1, with TRBD1 identical over 8 bases. V lost 0 bases and J lost 0; bases outside the gene matches: 4. This CDR3 region has 16 residues. The V gene's germline CDR1 is SGHRS and CDR2 YFSETQ. In nucleotides, the CDR3 is TGCGCCAGCAGCTTGGGACAGGGGCTCATGAACACTGAAGCTTTCTTT. Translation gives CASSLGQGLMNTEAFF.

The chain links TRBV6-5 to TRBJ2-7; the match to TRBD1 covers 9 bases. Germline loops: CDR1 MNHEY, CDR2 SVGAGI. Unmatched junction bases numbered 8, after V lost 6 bases and J lost 5 bases. The CDR3 extends over 14 amino acids. CDR3 coding DNA: TGTGCCAGCAGCGATAGGACAGGGGCCAACGAGCAGTACTTC. It is translated as CASSDRTGANEQYF.

This clone appeared a few times. V and J are TRBV6-5 and TRBJ1-1; 7 nucleotides match TRBD1. Germline CDR1 MNHEY, CDR2 SVGAGI. J lost 9 bases, V lost 4 bases, and 2 bases had no gene match. CDR3 length: 11 amino acids. The DNA for the CDR3 is TGTGCCAGCAGTTTACAGGGGAAAGCTTTCTTT. Translation gives CASSLQGKAFF.

The genes are TRBV18 and TRBJ1-3; 9 nucleotides match TRBD1. Per germline, CDR1 KGHSH and CDR2 LQKENI. The ends lost 5 bases at V and 1 base at J; junction bases unmatched: 9. CDR3 length: 17 residues. In DNA, the CDR3 is TGTGCCAGCTCAAGAGGACAGGGGAATCTTTCTGGAAACACCATATATTTT. Translating gives CASSRGQGNLSGNTIYF.

CDR3 residues: CASSLRAGVDYEQYF. The CDR3 DNA follows: TGTGCCAGCAGCTTACGGGCCGGGGTTGACTACGAGCAGTACTTC. The chain links TRBV7-3 to TRBJ2-7, with D possibly being TRBD2 (5 bases). Trimming stripped 2 bases from V and 3 bases from J, with 14 bases between. The germline V gene has CDR1 SGHTA and CDR2 FQGTGA. The CDR3 length is 15 residues. Together with reference TRBV7-3 and TRBJ2-7, the CDR3 gives the full variable domain: GAGVSQTPSNKVTEKGKYVELRCDPISGHTALYWYRQSLGQGPEFLIYFQGTGAADDSGLPNDRFFAVRPEGSVSTLKIQRTERGDSAVYLCASSLRAGVDYEQYFGPGTRLTVT.

V is TRBV12-3 or TRBV12-4 and J is TRBJ1-2; possible D gene TRBD1, 6 bases. Trimming removed 7 bases from V and 3 bases from J, with 12 bases in between. This CDR3 contains 13 residues. As DNA, the CDR3 is TGTGCCAGCAACATACAGGGATACTATGGCTACACCTTC. This gives the protein CASNIQGYYGYTF.

The gene calls are TRBV19 and TRBJ1-6; 8 bases are a match to TRBD1. The CDR3 sequence is 15 residues long. V shed 2 bases, J shed 10 bases, and the junction held 7 bases outside the gene matches. Per the germline V gene, CDR1 is LNHDA and CDR2 is SQIVND (reference sequence). The CDR3, as DNA: TGTGCCAGTAGTATATCTCAGGGGGCGAGATCACCCCTCCACTTT. This codes for CASSISQGARSPLHF.

Details on this clone: This CDR3 is also generated by other DNA sequences in the sample. This chain links TRBV24-1 with TRBJ1-5; 7 bases align to TRBD1. CDR3 length: 13 residues. Germline lookup yields CDR1 KGHDR and CDR2 SFDVKD. Losses at the gene ends were 4 bases for V and 6 bases for J; bases not matched to a gene: 2. For the CDR3, the DNA is TGTGCCACCAGTGACAGGGGGAGTCAGCCCCAGCATTTT. Its translation is CATSDRGSQPQHF.

The chain employs TRBV6-5 and TRBJ1-4, with 9 bases identical to TRBD1. There are 12 residues in the CDR3. Germline values: CDR1 MNHEY, CDR2 SVGAGI. The V segment lost 10 bases and the J segment 8 bases; nucleotides outside the gene matches: 5. CDR3 protein: CATRQGGEKLFF. The CDR3 DNA reads as TGTGCCACCAGACAGGGGGGGGAAAAACTGTTTTTT.

This rearrangement joins TRBV30 to TRBJ1-4, with a possible D match to TRBD1 (5 bases). Trimming took off 0 bases at V and 8 bases at J, with 10 bases between the two ends. Germline V CDR1 and CDR2: GTSNPN, SVGIG (reference sequence). The CDR3 runs 13 residues. CDR3 DNA: TGTGCCTGGAGTGTGATCGGGGGGGAAAAACTGTTTTTT. Amino acids: CAWSVIGGEKLFF.

This clone was recorded only once. The chain recombines TRBV28 with TRBJ2-3, with D possibly being TRBD1 (8 bases). V lost 5 bases to trimming and J lost 4 bases, with 16 bases between them. Germline assignment: CDR1 MDHEN and CDR2 SYDVKM. This CDR3 contains 15 residues. Here the CDR3 DNA reads TGTGCCAGCAGTCCCAACAGGGGGGGGGCAGATACGCAGTATTTT. The encoded protein is CASSPNRGGADTQYF.

The table lists this clone with a few counts. The genes are TRBV30 and TRBJ1-2; tentative D call: TRBD1 (6 bases). This CDR3 region has 14 residues. Looked up from germline, CDR1 is GTSNPN and CDR2 is SVGIG (reference sequence). Trimming removed 0 bases at V and 7 bases at J, with 15 bases between. This CDR3 is CAWSVNLGAGGYTF. In DNA form, the CDR3 reads TGTGCCTGGAGTGTAAATTTGGGGGCTGGTGGCTACACCTTC. The full variable domain, in which reference TRBV30 and TRBJ1-2 provide the parts outside the CDR3, is SQTIHQWPATLVQPVGSPLSLECTVEGTSNPNLYWYRQAAGRGLQLLFYSVGIGQISSEVPQNLSASRPQDRQFILSSKKLLLSDSGFYLCAWSVNLGAGGYTFGSGTRLTVV.

The V call is TRBV7-9, the J call TRBJ1-5; TRBD1 aligns across 9 bases. The germline gives CDR1 SEHNR, CDR2 FQNEAQ (reference sequence). The CDR3 has 15 amino acids. Trimming took 5 bases from V and 0 from J; bases not matched to a gene: 2. The CDR3: CASSQDRGSNQPQHF. CDR3 DNA sequence: TGTGCCAGCAGCCAGGACAGGGGTAGCAATCAGCCCCAGCATTTT.

The chain uses TRBV19 and TRBJ1-2; TRBD1 aligns across 8 bases. Germline values: CDR1 LNHDA, CDR2 SQIVND (reference sequence). V trimming: 4 bases; J trimming: 4 bases; junction bases outside the gene matches: 5. This CDR3 has 14 amino acids. CDR3 sequence (DNA): TGTGCCAGTAGTACCGACAGGGGTTCCTATGGCTACACCTTC. This codes for CASSTDRGSYGYTF.

The chain has TRBV5-1 and TRBJ2-1; TRBD2 agrees at 9 bases. CDR1 and CDR2 (germline): SGHRS, YFSETQ. The CDR3 extends over 15 amino acids. Unmatched junction bases numbered 6, after V lost 0 bases and J lost 8 bases. The CDR3 protein is CASSLAAGGLDEQFF. In nucleotides, the CDR3 is TGCGCCAGCAGCTTGGCGGCGGGGGGGCTCGATGAGCAGTTCTTC.

A single count supports this clone. The chain couples TRBV28 to TRBJ1-5; D may be TRBD1 (6 bases). The CDR3 runs to 15 residues. Trimming pared 6 bases from V and 0 bases from J, leaving 12 bases between. Germline loops: CDR1 MDHEN, CDR2 SYDVKM. The CDR3 region is CASSRSDSSNQPQHF. The CDR3 nucleotides are TGTGCCAGCAGCCGATCGGACAGTAGCAATCAGCCCCAGCATTTT.

The chain links TRBV6-5 to TRBJ2-1, with TRBD2 as a possible D gene (6 bases). The CDR3 is 15 residues long. Germline V gives CDR1 MNHEY, CDR2 SVGAGI. V was pared by 10 bases and J by 0 bases, with 16 bases between. The DNA for the CDR3 is TGTGCCACCTTACCCGGGGGTGGCTCCTACAATGAGCAGTTCTTC. It yields the protein CATLPGGGSYNEQFF.

The J gene is TRBJ2-1, the V gene TRBV11-3; TRBD2 agrees at 10 bases. CDR1 is SGHNT and CDR2 is YENEEA in the germline V gene. The V segment lost 3 bases and the J segment 8 bases; nucleotides outside the gene matches: 7. The length of the CDR3 is 15 residues. CDR3 loop: CASSLEAGGPYEQFF. As DNA, the CDR3 is TGTGCCAGCAGCTTGGAAGCGGGGGGGCCATATGAGCAGTTCTTC.

The chain recombines TRBV19 with TRBJ2-7; no definite D call. Deletions cut 2 bases from V and 6 bases from J, with 11 bases between. Per the germline V gene, CDR1 is LNHDA and CDR2 is SQIVND (reference sequence). This CDR3 is 13 amino acids long. Here the CDR3 DNA reads TGTGCCAGTAGTATAAGTTCTTTCGGCGAGCAGTACTTC. Translated, it gives CASSISSFGEQYF.

The V gene is TRBV7-9, the J gene TRBJ2-2; 9 bases map to TRBD2. CDR3 length equals 15 residues. Trimming removed 7 bases from V and 5 bases from J; junction bases left unmatched: 8. Germline assignment: CDR1 SEHNR and CDR2 FQNEAQ (reference sequence). CDR3 residues: CASTPNGLATGELFF. CDR3 bases: TGTGCCAGCACCCCCAACGGACTAGCGACCGGGGAGCTGTTTTTT.

CDR3 amino acids: CASSVIAGSEQFF. CDR3 sequence (DNA): TGTGCCAGCAGCGTAATAGCGGGGTCGGAGCAGTTCTTC. V gene TRBV7-2 combines with J gene TRBJ2-1; TRBD2 matches at 8 bases. V shed 5 bases, J shed 10 bases, and the junction held 7 bases outside the gene matches. CDR1 and CDR2 (germline): SGHTA, FQGNSA. This CDR3 region has 13 residues.

The genes are TRBV7-9 and TRBJ1-6; the D gene is possibly TRBD1 (6 bases). V was pared by 1 base and J by 5 bases, with 9 bases between. This CDR3 region has 15 residues. Looked up from germline, CDR1 is SEHNR and CDR2 is FQNEAQ (reference sequence). The CDR3 region is CASSLGAGDNSPLHF. CDR3 DNA: TGTGCCAGCAGCTTAGGGGCAGGGGATAATTCACCCCTCCACTTT.

The gene calls are TRBV6-6 and TRBJ2-1; D uncertain. V shed 8 bases and J shed 5 bases, with 10 bases lying between them. The CDR3 spans 12 residues. The germline CDR1 and CDR2 sequences are MNHNY and SVGAGI (reference sequence). The CDR3 is CASDTVNNEQFF. The CDR3 DNA sequence: TGTGCCAGCGACACAGTCAACAATGAGCAGTTCTTC.

The chain links TRBV5-5 to TRBJ2-3; 8 bases are a match to TRBD1. The CDR3 loop spans 15 amino acids. After removal of 1 base from V and 3 bases from J, the junction contained 4 bases not matched to a gene. CDR1 and CDR2 (germline): SGHKS, YYEKEE (reference sequence). As DNA, the CDR3 is TGTGCCAGCAGCTTGAGGCAGGGGGCAACAGATACGCAGTATTTT. Translated, it gives CASSLRQGATDTQYF.

About this clone: Other DNA sequences of this sample code for an identical CDR3. The J gene is TRBJ1-2, the V gene TRBV30, with D unclear. This CDR3 spans 12 amino acids. Trimming shortened V by 0 bases and J by 4 bases, and 6 bases separated the two germline ends. From germline, CDR1 is GTSNPN and CDR2 SVGIG (reference sequence). In nucleotides, the CDR3 is TGTGCCTGGAGTGTTGGCGGCTATGGCTACACCTTC. It codes for CAWSVGGYGYTF.

This chain links TRBV5-1 with TRBJ1-1; the D gene is possibly TRBD1 (6 bases). V lost 3 bases, J lost 1 base, and 13 bases lay in between. There are 15 residues in the CDR3. Germline-derived CDR1 and CDR2 are SGHRS and YFSETQ. CDR3 nucleotides: TGCGCCAGCAGCTCTGGACAGTACCCGAACACTGAAGCTTTCTTT. Translated, it gives CASSSGQYPNTEAFF.